This T cell receptor beta chain was obtained from a study of blood T cell repertoires in COVID-19. Study in general: Whether acute or convalescent, the COVID-19 samples came from the United States, Italy and Spain. T cells, B-cell-depleted T cells, or PBMCs provided the cDNA or gDNA that served as material.

This CDR3 is 12 amino acids long. Deletions cut 6 bases from V and 1 base from J, with 2 bases between. The germline gives CDR1 KGHDR, CDR2 SFDVKD. How the authors handled the data: Scientists estimated how many nucleated cells there were by amplifying reference gene primers. Sequencing used immunoSEQ multiplex PCR; TCRdb keeps in-frame clones, though not all of them. V and J calls and clone size are given by that table; D and trimming were obtained from the DNA. The data contain 70,000 to 80,000 clones, around 86% of them seen just once; the ten biggest clones take up 13%. The clonotype originates from a woman aged 60-75 years with acute or convalescent COVID-19. The chain is built from TRBV24-1 and TRBJ2-2; D is ambiguous. The sample taken for sequencing was peripheral blood. CDR3 amino acids: CATSQNTGELFF. The DNA of the CDR3 is TGTGCCACCAGTCAGAACACCGGGGAGCTGTTTTTT.